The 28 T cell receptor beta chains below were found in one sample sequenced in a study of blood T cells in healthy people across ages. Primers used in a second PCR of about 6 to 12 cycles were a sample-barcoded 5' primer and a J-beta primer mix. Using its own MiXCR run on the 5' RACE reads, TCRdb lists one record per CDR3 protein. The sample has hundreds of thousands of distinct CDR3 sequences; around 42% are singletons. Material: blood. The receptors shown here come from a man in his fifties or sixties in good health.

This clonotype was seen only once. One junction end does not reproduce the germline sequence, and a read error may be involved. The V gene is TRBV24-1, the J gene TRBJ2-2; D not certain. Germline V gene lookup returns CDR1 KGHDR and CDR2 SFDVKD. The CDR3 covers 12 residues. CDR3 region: CAASDPAGELFF. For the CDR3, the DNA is TGTGCCGCCAGTGACCCCGCCGGGGAGCTGTTTTTT.

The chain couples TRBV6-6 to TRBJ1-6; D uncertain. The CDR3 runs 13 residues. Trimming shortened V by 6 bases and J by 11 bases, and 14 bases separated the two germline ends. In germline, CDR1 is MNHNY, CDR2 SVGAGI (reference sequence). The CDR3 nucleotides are TGTGCCAGCAGACAAAACAGCGACGCACCCCTCCACTTT. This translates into CASRQNSDAPLHF.

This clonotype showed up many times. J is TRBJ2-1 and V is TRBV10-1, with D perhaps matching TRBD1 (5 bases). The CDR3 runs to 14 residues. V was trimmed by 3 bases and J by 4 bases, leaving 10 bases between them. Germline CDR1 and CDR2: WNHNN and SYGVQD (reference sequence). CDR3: CASSDQGSYNEQFF. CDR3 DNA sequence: TGCGCCAGCAGTGATCAGGGATCGTACAATGAGCAGTTCTTC.

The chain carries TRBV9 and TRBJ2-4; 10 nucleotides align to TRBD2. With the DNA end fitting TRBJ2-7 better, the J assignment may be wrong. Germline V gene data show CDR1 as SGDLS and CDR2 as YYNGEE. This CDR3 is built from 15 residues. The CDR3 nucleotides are TGTGCCAGCAGCGCTAGCGGGGGATTCTCCTACGAGCAGTACTTC. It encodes CASSASGGFSYEQYF.

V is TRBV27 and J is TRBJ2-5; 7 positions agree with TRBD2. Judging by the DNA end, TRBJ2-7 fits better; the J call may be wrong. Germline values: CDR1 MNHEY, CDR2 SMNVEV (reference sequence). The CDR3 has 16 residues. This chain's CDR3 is CASSLFGKGGYHEQYF. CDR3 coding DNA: TGTGCCAGCAGTTTATTTGGAAAGGGAGGGTACCACGAGCAGTACTTC.

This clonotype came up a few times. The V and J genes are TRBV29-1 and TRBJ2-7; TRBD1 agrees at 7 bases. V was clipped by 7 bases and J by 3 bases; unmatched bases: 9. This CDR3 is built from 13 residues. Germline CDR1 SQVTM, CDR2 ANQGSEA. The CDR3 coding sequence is TGCAGCGCCATAATCGACAGGGTCTACGAGCAGTACTTC. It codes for CSAIIDRVYEQYF.

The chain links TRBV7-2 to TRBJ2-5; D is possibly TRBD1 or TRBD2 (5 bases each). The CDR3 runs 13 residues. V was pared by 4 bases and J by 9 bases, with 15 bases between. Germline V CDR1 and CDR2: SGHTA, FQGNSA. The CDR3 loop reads CASSSDSQEAQYF. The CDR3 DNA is TGTGCCAGCAGCTCAGACAGTCAGGAGGCCCAGTACTTC.

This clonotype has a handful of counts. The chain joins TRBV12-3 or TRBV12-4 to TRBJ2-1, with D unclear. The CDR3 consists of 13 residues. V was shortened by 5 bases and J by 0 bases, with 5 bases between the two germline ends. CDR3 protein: CASSPISYNEQFF. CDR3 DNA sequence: TGTGCCAGCAGTCCGATCTCCTACAATGAGCAGTTCTTC.

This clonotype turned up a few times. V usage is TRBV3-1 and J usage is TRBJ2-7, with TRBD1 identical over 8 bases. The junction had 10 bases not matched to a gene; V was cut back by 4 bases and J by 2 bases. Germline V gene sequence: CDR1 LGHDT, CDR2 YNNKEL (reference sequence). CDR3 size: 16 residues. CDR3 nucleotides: TGTGCCAGCAGCCTACAAGCTGCCAGGGGGCCCTACGAGCAGTACTTC. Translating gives CASSLQAARGPYEQYF.

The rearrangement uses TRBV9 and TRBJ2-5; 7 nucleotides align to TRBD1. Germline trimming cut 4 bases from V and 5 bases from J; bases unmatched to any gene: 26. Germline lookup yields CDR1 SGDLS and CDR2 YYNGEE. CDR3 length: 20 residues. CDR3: CASSPRASRNTGARPETQYF. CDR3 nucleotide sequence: TGTGCCAGCAGCCCCCGCGCCTCTCGTAACACAGGGGCCCGCCCGGAGACCCAGTACTTC.

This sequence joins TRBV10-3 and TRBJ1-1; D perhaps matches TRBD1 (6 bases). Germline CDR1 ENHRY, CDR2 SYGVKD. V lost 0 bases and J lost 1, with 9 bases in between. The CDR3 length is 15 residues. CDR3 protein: CAISESGHSNTEAFF. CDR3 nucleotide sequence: TGTGCCATCAGTGAGTCGGGACACTCGAACACTGAAGCTTTCTTT.

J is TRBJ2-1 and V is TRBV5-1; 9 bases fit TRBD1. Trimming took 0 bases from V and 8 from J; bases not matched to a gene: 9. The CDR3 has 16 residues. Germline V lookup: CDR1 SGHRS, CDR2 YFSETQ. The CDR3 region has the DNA TGCGCCAGCAGCTTGGAGATCGGACAGGGGATCGATGAGCAGTTCTTC. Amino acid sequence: CASSLEIGQGIDEQFF.

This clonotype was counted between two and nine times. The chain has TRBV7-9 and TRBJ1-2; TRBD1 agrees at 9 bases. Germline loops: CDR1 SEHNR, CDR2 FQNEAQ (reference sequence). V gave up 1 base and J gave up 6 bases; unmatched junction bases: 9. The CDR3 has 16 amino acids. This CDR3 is CASSLVAGQGADGYTF. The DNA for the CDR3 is TGTGCCAGCAGCTTAGTTGCGGGACAGGGCGCCGATGGCTACACCTTC.

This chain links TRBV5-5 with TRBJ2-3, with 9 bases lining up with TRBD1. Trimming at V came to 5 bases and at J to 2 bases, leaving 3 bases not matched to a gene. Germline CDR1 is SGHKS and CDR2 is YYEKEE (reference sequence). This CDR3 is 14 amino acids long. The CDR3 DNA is TGTGCCAGCAGGAGGACAGGGGCCACAGATACGCAGTATTTT. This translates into CASRRTGATDTQYF.

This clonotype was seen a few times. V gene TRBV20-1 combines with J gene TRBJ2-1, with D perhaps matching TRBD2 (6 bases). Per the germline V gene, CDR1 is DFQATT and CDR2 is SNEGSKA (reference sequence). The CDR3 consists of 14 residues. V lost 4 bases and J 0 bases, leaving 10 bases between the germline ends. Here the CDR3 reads CSATLTSSYNEQFF. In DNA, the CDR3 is TGCAGTGCTACTCTGACTAGCTCCTACAATGAGCAGTTCTTC.

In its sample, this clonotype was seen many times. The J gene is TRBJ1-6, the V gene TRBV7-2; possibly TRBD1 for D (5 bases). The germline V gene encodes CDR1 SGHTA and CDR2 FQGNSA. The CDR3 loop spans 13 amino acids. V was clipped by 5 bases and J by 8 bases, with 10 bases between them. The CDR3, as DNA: TGTGCCAGCAGCCCGGGGGGAGATTCACCCCTCCACTTT. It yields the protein CASSPGGDSPLHF. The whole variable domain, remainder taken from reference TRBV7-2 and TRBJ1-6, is GAGVSQSPSNKVTEKGKDVELRCDPISGHTALYWYRQSLGQGLEFLIYFQGNSAPDKSGLPSDRFSAERTGGSVSTLTIQRTQQEDSAVYLCASSPGGDSPLHFGNGTRLTVT.

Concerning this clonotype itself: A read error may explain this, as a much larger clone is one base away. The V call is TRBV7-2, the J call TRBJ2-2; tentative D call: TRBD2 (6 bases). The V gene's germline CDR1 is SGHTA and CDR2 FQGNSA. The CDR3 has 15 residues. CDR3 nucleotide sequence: TGTGCCAGCAGTTGGGACTCGACTAGAGGCGGGGACCTGTTTTTT. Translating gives CASSWDSTRGGDLFF.

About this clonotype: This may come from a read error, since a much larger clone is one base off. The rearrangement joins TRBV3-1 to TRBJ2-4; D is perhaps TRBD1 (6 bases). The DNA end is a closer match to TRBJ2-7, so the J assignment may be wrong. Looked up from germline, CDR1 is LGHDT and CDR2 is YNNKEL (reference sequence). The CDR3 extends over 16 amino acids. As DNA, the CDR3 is TGTGCCAGCAGCCATGATAAGACAGGAATTGTCCACGAGCAGTACTTC. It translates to CASSHDKTGIVHEQYF.

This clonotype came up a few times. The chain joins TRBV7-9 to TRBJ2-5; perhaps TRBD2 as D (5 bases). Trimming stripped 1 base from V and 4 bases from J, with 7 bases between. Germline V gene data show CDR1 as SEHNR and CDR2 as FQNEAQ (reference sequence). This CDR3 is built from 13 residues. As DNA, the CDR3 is TGTGCCAGCAGCTTAGACCTAGCAGAGACCCAGTACTTC. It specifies CASSLDLAETQYF.

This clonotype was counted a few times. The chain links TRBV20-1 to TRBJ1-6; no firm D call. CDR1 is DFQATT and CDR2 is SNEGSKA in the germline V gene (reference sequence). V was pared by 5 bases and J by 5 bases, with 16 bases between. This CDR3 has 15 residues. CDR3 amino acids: CSASTVGPNNSPLHF. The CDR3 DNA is TGCAGTGCTTCCACTGTAGGACCCAATAATTCACCCCTCCACTTT.

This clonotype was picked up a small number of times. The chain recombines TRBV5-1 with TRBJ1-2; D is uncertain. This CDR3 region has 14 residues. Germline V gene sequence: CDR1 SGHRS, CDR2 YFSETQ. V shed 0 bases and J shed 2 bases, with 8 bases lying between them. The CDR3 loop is CASSLEQPNYGYTF. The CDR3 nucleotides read TGCGCCAGCAGCTTGGAACAGCCCAACTATGGCTACACCTTC.

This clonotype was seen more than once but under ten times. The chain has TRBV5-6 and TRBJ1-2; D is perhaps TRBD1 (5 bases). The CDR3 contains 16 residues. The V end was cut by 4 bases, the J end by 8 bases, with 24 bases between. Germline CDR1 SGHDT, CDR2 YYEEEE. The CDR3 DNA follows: TGTGCCAGCAGCCCAATCTTGACAGACGCCCGGGGCGGCTACACCTTC. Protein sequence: CASSPILTDARGGYTF. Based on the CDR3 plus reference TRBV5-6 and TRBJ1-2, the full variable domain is DAGVTQSPTHLIKTRGQQVTLRCSPKSGHDTVSWYQQALGQGPQFIFQYYEEEERQRGNFPDRFSGHQFPNYSSELNVNALLLGDSALYLCASSPILTDARGGYTFGSGTRLTVV.

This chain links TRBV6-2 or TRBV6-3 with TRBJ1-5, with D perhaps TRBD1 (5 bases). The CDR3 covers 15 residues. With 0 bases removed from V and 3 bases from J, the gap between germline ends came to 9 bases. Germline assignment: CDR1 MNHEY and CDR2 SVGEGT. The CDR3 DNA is TGTGCCAGCAGTTACTCGGGACGTCACAATCAGCCCCAGCATTTT. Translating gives CASSYSGRHNQPQHF.

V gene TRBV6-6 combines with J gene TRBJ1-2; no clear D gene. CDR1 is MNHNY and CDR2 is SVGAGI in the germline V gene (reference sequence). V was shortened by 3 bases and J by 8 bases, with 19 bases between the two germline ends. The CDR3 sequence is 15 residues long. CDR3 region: CASSYWRQDTRGYTF. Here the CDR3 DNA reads TGTGCCAGCAGTTATTGGAGACAAGATACAAGGGGCTACACCTTC.

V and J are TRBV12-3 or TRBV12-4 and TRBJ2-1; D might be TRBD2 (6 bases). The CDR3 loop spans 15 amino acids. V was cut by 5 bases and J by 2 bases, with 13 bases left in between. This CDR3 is CASSPHGTPYNEQFF. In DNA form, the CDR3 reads TGTGCCAGCAGTCCACACGGGACTCCCTACAATGAGCAGTTCTTC.

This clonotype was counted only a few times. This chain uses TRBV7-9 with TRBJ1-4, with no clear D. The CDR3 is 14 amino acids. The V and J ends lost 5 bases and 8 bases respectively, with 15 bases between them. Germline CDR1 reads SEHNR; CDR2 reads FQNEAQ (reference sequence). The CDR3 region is CASSTVGLGEKLFF. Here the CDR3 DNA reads TGTGCCAGCAGCACGGTAGGCTTGGGCGAAAAACTGTTTTTT.

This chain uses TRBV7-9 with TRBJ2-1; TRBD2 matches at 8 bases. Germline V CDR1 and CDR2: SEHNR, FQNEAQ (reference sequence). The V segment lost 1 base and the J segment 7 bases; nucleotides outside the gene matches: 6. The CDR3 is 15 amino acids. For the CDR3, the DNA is TGTGCCAGCAGCTTAGAGGCGGGGGGCTGGAATGAGCAGTTCTTC. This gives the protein CASSLEAGGWNEQFF.

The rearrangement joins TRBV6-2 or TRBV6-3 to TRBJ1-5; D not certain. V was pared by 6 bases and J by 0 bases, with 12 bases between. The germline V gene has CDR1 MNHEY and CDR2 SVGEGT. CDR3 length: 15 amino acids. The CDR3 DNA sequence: TGTGCCAGCAGCCGGTATAAGGATAGCAATCAGCCCCAGCATTTT. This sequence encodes CASSRYKDSNQPQHF.